These 21 T cell receptor beta chains share one sample of origin, sequenced in a study of blood T cells in healthy people across ages. A second about 7 to 12 cycle PCR used barcoded and J-beta primers. TCRdb used MiXCR to reprocess the 5' RACE reads, holding one entry per CDR3 protein. The sample contains fewer than 950,000 distinct CDR3 sequences, roughly 40% of which appear only once. Sample: blood. The origin of the receptors is a man aged 18-30 years in good health.

CDR3 in DNA: TGCGCCAGCAGCCCTCGGACAGGAGAGAGCTCCTATAATTCACCCCTCCACTTT. Translated, it gives CASSPRTGESSYNSPLHF. The chain couples TRBV4-3 to TRBJ1-6; 7 bases are a match to TRBD1. CDR1 is LGHNA and CDR2 is YSLEER in the germline V gene. The CDR3 is made up of 18 amino acids. V lost 4 bases to trimming and J lost 0 bases; unmatched junction nucleotides: 9.

This chain connects TRBV5-1 to TRBJ2-3; 7 nucleotides agree with TRBD2. The V gene end was trimmed by 1 base and the J gene end by 6 bases; junction bases not matched to a gene: 2. Germline CDR1 is SGHRS and CDR2 is YFSETQ. This CDR3 spans 13 amino acids. The CDR3 sequence: CASSLRREDTQYF. The CDR3 DNA sequence: TGCGCCAGCAGCTTGCGGCGGGAGGATACGCAGTATTTT.

This clonotype has only a few counts. The genes are TRBV3-1 and TRBJ2-3, with TRBD1 matching 7 bases. CDR1 and CDR2 from the germline V gene are LGHDT and YNNKEL (reference sequence). Losses at the gene ends were 8 bases for V and 0 bases for J; bases not matched to a gene: 14. This CDR3 comprises 17 residues. Here the CDR3 reads CASATTTGDLSTDTQYF. The CDR3 bases are TGTGCCAGCGCCACAACCACAGGGGATCTGAGCACAGATACGCAGTATTTT.

This clonotype was seen more than once but under ten times. The chain has TRBV2 and TRBJ2-6; D call uncertain. Germline V CDR1 and CDR2: SNHLY, FYNNEI. Trimming cost V 7 bases and J 1 base, with 11 bases left between them. The CDR3 totals 15 residues. The CDR3 spells CASTAASSGANVLTF. The CDR3 coding sequence is TGTGCCAGCACGGCAGCATCGTCTGGGGCCAACGTCCTGACTTTC.

The sample holds many counts of this clonotype. The chain is built from TRBV7-3 and TRBJ2-3; perhaps TRBD1 as D (6 bases). The CDR3 runs to 15 residues. Germline values: CDR1 SGHTA, CDR2 FQGTGA. The ends were cut back, 1 base at V and 3 bases at J, with 11 bases in the middle. CDR3 amino acids: CASSLIVGGTDTQYF. CDR3 sequence (DNA): TGTGCCAGCAGCTTAATAGTAGGGGGTACAGATACGCAGTATTTT.

The chain couples TRBV5-4 to TRBJ1-5; D gene ambiguous. With 0 bases removed from V and 5 bases from J, the gap between germline ends came to 6 bases. Germline V CDR1 and CDR2: SGHNT, YYREEE (reference sequence). The CDR3 is made up of 13 amino acids. CDR3 residues: CASSLAPDQPQHF. The CDR3 DNA follows: TGTGCCAGCAGCTTGGCCCCGGATCAGCCCCAGCATTTT.

This clonotype appeared a single time. This clone may be a read error of a much larger clone one base away. CDR3 bases: TGTGCCAGCAGTTGCCCGACAGGGGGGATTAACACAGATACGCAGTATTTT. Protein sequence: CASSCPTGGINTDTQYF. The chain combines TRBV6-2 or TRBV6-3 with TRBJ2-3, with TRBD1 matching 9 bases. The CDR3 length is 17 residues. J gave up 2 bases and V 4 bases, and 10 bases lay outside the gene matches. Germline V CDR1 and CDR2: MNHEY, SVGEGT.

The J gene is TRBJ1-5, the V gene TRBV4-2; 7 nucleotides agree with TRBD1. CDR1 and CDR2 from the germline V gene are LGHNA and YNFKEQ. The CDR3 contains 20 residues. V was clipped by 4 bases and J by 5 bases; unmatched bases: 23. CDR3 residues: CASSLTRGSIGRLSDQPQHF. CDR3 in DNA: TGTGCCAGCAGCCTAACCAGGGGGTCAATAGGTAGGCTGTCCGATCAGCCCCAGCATTTT.

Many counts were recorded for this clonotype. V usage is TRBV3-1 and J usage is TRBJ2-4; 7 nucleotides line up with TRBD1. CDR1 is LGHDT, CDR2 YNNKEL, per germline (reference sequence). Trimming removed 4 bases from V and 6 bases from J; junction bases left unmatched: 6. The CDR3 is 14 amino acids. Written as DNA, the CDR3 is TGTGCCAGCAGCCCCGACAGGGTAGGAAACATTCAGTACTTC. This gives the protein CASSPDRVGNIQYF.

This clonotype has ten or more counts. The CDR3 is CASSREEWYGYTF. CDR3 DNA: TGCGCCAGCAGTCGAGAGGAATGGTATGGCTACACCTTC. The V gene is TRBV4-1, the J gene TRBJ1-2; D remains unclear. The CDR3 covers 13 residues. The V end was cut by 6 bases, the J end by 5 bases, with 13 bases between. Per germline, CDR1 MGHRA and CDR2 YSYEKL.

The gene calls are TRBV20-1 and TRBJ2-3, with unresolved D. In germline, CDR1 is DFQATT, CDR2 SNEGSKA (reference sequence). CDR3 size: 16 residues. Trimming cost V 1 base and J 1 base, with 15 bases left between them. The CDR3 coding sequence is TGCAGTGCTAGAGTCCTCTCAGGACCCCGCACAGATACGCAGTATTTT. As protein: CSARVLSGPRTDTQYF.

V is TRBV15 and J is TRBJ2-4; no clear D. The DNA end is more similar to TRBJ2-5, so the J call may be wrong. CDR3 length equals 14 residues. Germline CDR1 LNHNV, CDR2 YYDKDF (reference sequence). The CDR3 DNA reads as TGTGCCACCAGCATCAGCGACCTTAGGGAGACCCAGTACTTC. As protein: CATSISDLRETQYF.

This clonotype was recorded a few times. The chain couples TRBV27 to TRBJ2-1; D assignment may be TRBD1 or TRBD2 (5 bases each). CDR1 is MNHEY and CDR2 is SMNVEV in the germline V gene (reference sequence). V lost 5 bases and J lost 2, with 10 bases in between. The CDR3 length is 14 residues. Written as DNA, the CDR3 is TGTGCCAGCAGTCAGGGACCGACCTACAATGAGCAGTTCTTC. This encodes CASSQGPTYNEQFF.

The rearrangement joins TRBV18 to TRBJ2-1; no clear D. The J call may be in error: the DNA end matches TRBJ2-7 better. The CDR3 consists of 18 residues. Germline V gene data show CDR1 as KGHSH and CDR2 as LQKENI. DNA of the CDR3: TGTGCCAGCTCAGCGCTGACACCCGGCTTCAGCTCCTACAATGAGCAGTACTTC. This translates into CASSALTPGFSSYNEQYF.

This clonotype occurred a few times. V is TRBV4-2 and J is TRBJ1-1; D remains unclear. The CDR3 totals 12 residues. The germline V and J ends were trimmed by 0 bases and 8 bases, with 7 bases remaining between them. Germline V gene sequence: CDR1 LGHNA, CDR2 YNFKEQ. The CDR3 sequence is CASSQEETEAFF. The CDR3 nucleotides are TGTGCCAGCAGCCAAGAAGAGACAGAAGCTTTCTTT.

Many counts were recorded for this clonotype. The chain uses TRBV12-3 or TRBV12-4 and TRBJ2-3; possible D gene TRBD1, 6 bases. The CDR3 spans 16 residues. The ends were cut back, 2 bases at V and 6 bases at J, with 18 bases in the middle. In DNA form, the CDR3 reads TGTGCCAGCAGTTTATCCCTAATACTCCAGGGGGATACGCAGTATTTT. Protein: CASSLSLILQGDTQYF.

The chain combines TRBV20-1 with TRBJ1-4, with a weak D call TRBD1 (6 bases). V lost 3 bases and J lost 4, with 15 bases in between. The CDR3 covers 15 residues. CDR1 and CDR2 (germline): DFQATT, SNEGSKA (reference sequence). Written as DNA, the CDR3 is TGCAGTGCTAGGCAAAGTGGGGGCTTTAATGAAAAACTGTTTTTT. Translating gives CSARQSGGFNEKLFF.

V and J are TRBV7-8 and TRBJ2-3; 9 positions match TRBD1. CDR1 SGHVS and CDR2 FQNEAQ come from the germline V gene. The V and J ends lost 5 bases and 5 bases, in that order; junction bases with no gene match: 2. The CDR3 spans 13 residues. Here the CDR3 reads CASSTDRGDTQYF. The CDR3 DNA sequence: TGTGCCAGCAGCACGGACAGGGGAGATACGCAGTATTTT.

The rearrangement uses TRBV11-2 and TRBJ2-7; 7 bases map to TRBD1. There are 14 residues in the CDR3. The J segment lost 0 bases and the V segment lost 5 bases, leaving 4 bases of the junction unmatched. CDR1 and CDR2 from the germline V gene are SGHAT and FQNNGV. In nucleotides, the CDR3 is TGTGCCAGCAGCCGGGACAGCTACTCCTACGAGCAGTACTTC. The encoded protein is CASSRDSYSYEQYF. The whole variable domain, remainder taken from reference TRBV11-2 and TRBJ2-7, is EAGVAQSPRYKIIEKRQSVAFWCNPISGHATLYWYQQILGQGPKLLIQFQNNGVVDDSQLPKDRFSAERLKGVDSTLKIQPAKLEDSAVYLCASSRDSYSYEQYFGPGTRLTVT.

In its sample, this clonotype was seen a few times. The chain carries TRBV20-1 and TRBJ2-5; TRBD1 aligns across 7 bases. With V trimmed by 3 bases and J by 0 bases, 4 bases remained unmatched. The CDR3 spans 14 residues. CDR1 and CDR2 from the germline V gene are DFQATT and SNEGSKA (reference sequence). This chain's CDR3 is CSASGGTDQETQYF. For the CDR3, the DNA is TGCAGTGCTAGCGGTGGGACAGACCAAGAGACCCAGTACTTC.

In this sample, this clonotype turned up many times. The chain is built from TRBV10-3 and TRBJ2-7; a weak D match, TRBD1 (6 bases). The ends were cut back, 4 bases at V and 3 bases at J, with 16 bases in the middle. This CDR3 is built from 15 residues. Germline CDR1 reads ENHRY; CDR2 reads SYGVKD. The CDR3 sequence: CAISASVGAVYEQYF. The CDR3 coding sequence is TGTGCCATCAGTGCCTCGGTGGGGGCGGTCTACGAGCAGTACTTC.